A selection of T cell receptor beta chains follows, all from one sample in a study of cytomegalovirus exposure and HLA in healthy donors. Assay: immunoSEQ multiplex PCR; the TCRdb copy retains only in-frame clones and omits some. This table holds 120,000 or so clones, about 91% found once. The sample taken for sequencing was PBMCs. Receptors were obtained from a young man in good health and CMV-seronegative. Each CDR3 is given with its conserved first and last residue. The D gene is left open where the match is weak. Some rows mark clone size as missing; the rest say once, few, many or name a class of expanded clone.

size: .
J: TRBJ2-1
length: 12
V: TRBV9
D: .
DNA: TGTGCCAGCAGCGCGGACTCTGGGGAGCAGTTCTTC
CDR3: CASSADSGEQFF

size: .
J: TRBJ1-6
length: 15
V: TRBV5-1
D: TRBD1
DNA: TGCGCCAGCAGCTTAGCAGGACAGGTCTTATCACCCCTCCACTTT
CDR3: CASSLAGQVLSPLHF

size: .
J: TRBJ2-7
length: 14
V: TRBV19
D: TRBD1
DNA: TGTGCCAGCCAGCCGTCAGGGGGCCTGTACGAGCAGTACTTC
CDR3: CASQPSGGLYEQYF

size: .
J: TRBJ2-1
length: 15
V: TRBV15
D: .
DNA: TGTGCCACCAGCAGAGATCCCCGGGACATCAACTCGTTGTTCTTC
CDR3: CATSRDPRDINSLFF

size: .
J: TRBJ2-5
length: 16
V: TRBV28
D: TRBD1
DNA: TGTGCCAGCACCACCCCGGCGAGGGGGCCCCAAGAGACCCAGTACTTC
CDR3: CASTTPARGPQETQYF

size: .
J: TRBJ2-1
length: 15
V: TRBV4-2
D: TRBD1
DNA: TGTGCCAGCAGCCAAGAAGGGGGCACGAACAATGAGCAGTTCTTC
CDR3: CASSQEGGTNNEQFF

size: few
J: TRBJ1-4
length: 13
V: TRBV28
D: .
DNA: TGTGCCAGCAGCACGGGGTTTGATGAAAAACTGTTTTTT
CDR3: CASSTGFDEKLFF

size: .
J: TRBJ2-6
length: 15
V: TRBV7-2
D: .
DNA: TGTGCCAGCAGCGCCCGGAGTTCTGGGGCCAACGTCCTGACTTTC
CDR3: CASSARSSGANVLTF

size: .
J: TRBJ2-2
length: 16
V: TRBV5-6
D: TRBD2
DNA: TGTGCCAGCAACAACCCTAGCGGGAGAAACACCGGGGAGCTGTTTTTT
CDR3: CASNNPSGRNTGELFF

size: .
J: TRBJ2-2
length: 17
V: TRBV30
D: TRBD1
DNA: TGTGCCTGGAGACATCTTGGACAGGGGGCAGTCACCGGGGAGCTGTTTTTT
CDR3: CAWRHLGQGAVTGELFF

size: .
J: TRBJ2-1
length: 15
V: TRBV27
D: TRBD1
DNA: TGTGCCAGCAGTAGACCCGGGACAGTGGACAATGAGCAGTTCTTC
CDR3: CASSRPGTVDNEQFF

size: few
J: TRBJ1-6
length: 14
V: TRBV6-5
D: .
DNA: TGTGCCAGCAGTTACAACGGTAAAAATTCACCCCTCCACTTT
CDR3: CASSYNGKNSPLHF

size: .
J: TRBJ1-1
length: 14
V: TRBV10-3
D: TRBD1
DNA: TGTGCCATCAGGAATGGGACAGGGAACACTGAAGCTTTCTTT
CDR3: CAIRNGTGNTEAFF

size: .
J: TRBJ2-5
length: 12
V: TRBV6-5
D: .
DNA: TGTGCCAGCAGGTTCGGGCAAGAGACCCAGTACTTC
CDR3: CASRFGQETQYF

size: .
J: TRBJ2-1
length: 15
V: TRBV18
D: TRBD2
DNA: TGTGCCAGCTCACCACCTTCCGCGGGGGGGGCGTCGCAGTTCTTC
CDR3: CASSPPSAGGASQFF

size: .
J: TRBJ2-1
length: 18
V: TRBV4-1
D: TRBD2
DNA: TGCGCCAGCAGCCAACTACTCCTAGGGACTAGCGGAAACAATGAGCAGTTCTTC
CDR3: CASSQLLLGTSGNNEQFF

size: .
J: TRBJ2-2
length: 14
V: TRBV9
D: .
DNA: TGTGCCAGCAGCGCCACAAAGAACACCGGGGAGCTGTTTTTT
CDR3: CASSATKNTGELFF

size: .
J: TRBJ2-7
length: 15
V: TRBV4-1
D: TRBD2
DNA: TGCGCCAGCAGCTTTAGCCTAGCGGGAGTCTACGAGCAGTACTTC
CDR3: CASSFSLAGVYEQYF

size: .
J: TRBJ2-7
length: 13
V: TRBV5-1
D: .
DNA: TGCGCCAGCAGCAGCATTCCCGCGAACGAGCAGTACTTC
CDR3: CASSSIPANEQYF

size: .
J: TRBJ2-1
length: 18
V: TRBV19
D: TRBD2
DNA: TGTGCCAGTAGTAAGGACAAAGGGACTACCCGAATATACAATGAGCAGTTCTTC
CDR3: CASSKDKGTTRIYNEQFF

size: .
J: TRBJ2-1
length: 15
V: TRBV28
D: .
DNA: TGTGCCAGCAGTCTTACAGTAACGCATTACAATGAGCAGTTCTTC
CDR3: CASSLTVTHYNEQFF

size: .
J: TRBJ2-7
length: 16
V: TRBV19
D: TRBD1
DNA: TGTGCCAGTAACAAAAAACCCGGGACAGGGGTCCACGAGCAGTACTTC
CDR3: CASNKKPGTGVHEQYF

size: .
J: TRBJ2-1
length: 15
V: TRBV10-3
D: TRBD2
DNA: TGTGCCATCAGTGTTTCTAGCGGGGACTACAATGAGCAGTTCTTC
CDR3: CAISVSSGDYNEQFF

size: .
J: TRBJ2-5
length: 14
V: TRBV6-5
D: TRBD2
DNA: TGTGCCAGCAGTTACGATTTAGGACGGGGGGCCCAGTACTTC
CDR3: CASSYDLGRGAQYF

size: .
J: TRBJ2-2
length: 15
V: TRBV5-4
D: TRBD2
DNA: TGTGCCAGCAGCCGACTAGCGGGAGCGGGCGGGGAGCTGTTTTTT
CDR3: CASSRLAGAGGELFF

size: once
J: TRBJ2-7
length: 14
V: TRBV7-9
D: .
DNA: TGTGCCAGCAGCCCAGAGGGCAGCTTCTACGAGCAGTACTTC
CDR3: CASSPEGSFYEQYF

size: once
J: TRBJ2-2
length: 14
V: TRBV11-3
D: .
DNA: TGTGCCAGCAGCGCCGGGACTGCTGCTCGGGAGCTGTTTTTT
CDR3: CASSAGTAARELFF

size: .
J: TRBJ1-1
length: 14
V: TRBV5-4
D: .
DNA: TGTGCCAGCAGCTCCGACCCTAGGAACACTGAAGCTTTCTTT
CDR3: CASSSDPRNTEAFF

size: .
J: TRBJ2-4
length: 16
V: TRBV11-2
D: TRBD2
DNA: TGTGCCAGCAGCCCTCATAGCGGGATAGCCAAAAACATTCAGTACTTC
CDR3: CASSPHSGIAKNIQYF

size: .
J: TRBJ1-4
length: 14
V: TRBV28
D: .
DNA: TGTGCCAGCACTAAAACAGGGATAAGCGAAAAACTGTTTTTT
CDR3: CASTKTGISEKLFF

size: .
J: TRBJ1-5
length: 16
V: TRBV15
D: TRBD1
DNA: TGTGCCACCAGCAGGACACAGGGGGATAGCAATCAGCCCCAGCATTTT
CDR3: CATSRTQGDSNQPQHF

size: .
J: TRBJ2-7
length: 14
V: TRBV27
D: TRBD2
DNA: TGTGCCAGCAGTACGGCGCGGGGAGGGTACGAGCAGTACTTC
CDR3: CASSTARGGYEQYF

size: .
J: TRBJ2-7
length: 14
V: TRBV5-1
D: TRBD2
DNA: TGCGCCAGCAGCTTGGCCCTAGCGGGAAGCGAGCAGTACTTC
CDR3: CASSLALAGSEQYF

size: .
J: TRBJ2-3
length: 17
V: TRBV27
D: TRBD2
DNA: TGTGCCAGCAGTAGGAGGTCCGGGACTAGGAGCACAGATACGCAGTATTTT
CDR3: CASSRRSGTRSTDTQYF

size: .
J: TRBJ2-1
length: 15
V: TRBV28
D: TRBD2
DNA: TGTGCCACCTCTCGGACTAGCGAGAGATACAATGAGCAGTTCTTC
CDR3: CATSRTSERYNEQFF

size: .
J: TRBJ2-2
length: 14
V: TRBV10-2
D: .
DNA: TGCGCCAGCAGCCCAGAGGTTAGCCCCGGGGAGCTGTTTTTT
CDR3: CASSPEVSPGELFF

size: .
J: TRBJ1-2
length: 14
V: TRBV28
D: .
DNA: TGTGCCAGCAGTGGCCCTCAGTCGTCCTATGGCTACACCTTC
CDR3: CASSGPQSSYGYTF

size: .
J: TRBJ1-2
length: 13
V: TRBV29-1
D: .
DNA: TGCAGCGTTGAACCGGGAACCCGCTATGGCTACACCTTC
CDR3: CSVEPGTRYGYTF

size: once
J: TRBJ2-1
length: 17
V: TRBV4-3
D: TRBD2
DNA: TGCGCCAGCAGCCAAGGACCTAGCGGGGGGGCGTTCAATGAGCAGTTCTTC
CDR3: CASSQGPSGGAFNEQFF

size: .
J: TRBJ1-1
length: 15
V: TRBV5-4
D: .
DNA: TGTGCCAGCAGCTTGGATGGGCCGGTGAACACTGAAGCTTTCTTT
CDR3: CASSLDGPVNTEAFF

size: .
J: TRBJ2-5
length: 13
V: TRBV19
D: .
DNA: TGTGCCAGTAGTATGGGGGGGCGGGAGACCCAGTACTTC
CDR3: CASSMGGRETQYF

size: .
J: TRBJ2-3
length: 15
V: TRBV14
D: .
DNA: TGTGCCAGCAGCCTTAGCGGAACTAGCACAGATACGCAGTATTTT
CDR3: CASSLSGTSTDTQYF

size: .
J: TRBJ2-3
length: 16
V: TRBV6-1
D: .
DNA: TGTGCCAGCAGTGAAAGTAAGGTAGCGGCCACAGATACGCAGTATTTT
CDR3: CASSESKVAATDTQYF

size: .
J: TRBJ1-4
length: 14
V: TRBV7-2
D: .
DNA: TGTGCCAGCAGCCGAAATCCAGGGTATGAAAAACTGTTTTTT
CDR3: CASSRNPGYEKLFF

size: .
J: TRBJ1-3
length: 14
V: TRBV29-1
D: .
DNA: TGCAGCGTTCAAGGACAGTACTCTGGAAACACCATATATTTT
CDR3: CSVQGQYSGNTIYF

size: few
J: TRBJ1-6
length: 14
V: TRBV4-1
D: .
DNA: TGCGCCAGCAGGCATACAGGGATCGGTTCACCCCTCCACTTT
CDR3: CASRHTGIGSPLHF

size: .
J: TRBJ2-1
length: 16
V: TRBV5-8
D: .
DNA: TGTGCCAGCAGCTTGGGATTGGTGGCTAGACCCAATGAGCAGTTCTTC
CDR3: CASSLGLVARPNEQFF

size: once
J: TRBJ2-3
length: 15
V: TRBV29-1
D: TRBD2
DNA: TGCAGCGTTGCTTTCGCTAGCGGGACTACAGATACGCAGTATTTT
CDR3: CSVAFASGTTDTQYF

size: .
J: TRBJ1-5
length: 16
V: TRBV6-6
D: .
DNA: TGTGCCAGCAGTTACTCTGGCGGTCAGCCAAATCAGCCCCAGCATTTT
CDR3: CASSYSGGQPNQPQHF

size: .
J: TRBJ2-7
length: 13
V: TRBV28
D: .
DNA: TGTGCCAGCAGTTTATACGCGGGCGGCGAGCAGTACTTC
CDR3: CASSLYAGGEQYF

size: .
J: TRBJ2-3
length: 17
V: TRBV5-1
D: TRBD2
DNA: TGCGCCAGCAGCTTGTCGGGAGGGAGGGTAGGCACAGATACGCAGTATTTT
CDR3: CASSLSGGRVGTDTQYF